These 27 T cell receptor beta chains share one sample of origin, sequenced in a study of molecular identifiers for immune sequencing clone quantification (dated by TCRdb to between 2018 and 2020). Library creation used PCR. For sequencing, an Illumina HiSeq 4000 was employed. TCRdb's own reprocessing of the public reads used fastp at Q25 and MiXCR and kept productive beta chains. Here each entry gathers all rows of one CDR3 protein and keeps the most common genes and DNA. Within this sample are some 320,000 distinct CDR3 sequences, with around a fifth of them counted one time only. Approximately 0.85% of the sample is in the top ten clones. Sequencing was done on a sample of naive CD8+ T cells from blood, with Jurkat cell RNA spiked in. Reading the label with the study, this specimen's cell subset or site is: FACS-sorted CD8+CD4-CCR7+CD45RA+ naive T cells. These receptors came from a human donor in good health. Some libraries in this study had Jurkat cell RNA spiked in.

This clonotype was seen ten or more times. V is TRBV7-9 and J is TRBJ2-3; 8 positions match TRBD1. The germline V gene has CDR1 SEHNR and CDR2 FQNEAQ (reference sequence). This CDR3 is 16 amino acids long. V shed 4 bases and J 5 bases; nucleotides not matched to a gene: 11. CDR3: CASSSSRTGPEDTQYF. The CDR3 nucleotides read TGTGCCAGCAGCTCGAGTCGGACAGGGCCGGAAGATACGCAGTATTTT.

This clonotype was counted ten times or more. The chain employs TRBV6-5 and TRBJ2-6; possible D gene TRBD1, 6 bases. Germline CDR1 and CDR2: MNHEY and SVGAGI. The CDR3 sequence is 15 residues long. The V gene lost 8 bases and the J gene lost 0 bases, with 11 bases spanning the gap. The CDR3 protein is CASRTAVSGANVLTF. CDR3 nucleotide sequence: TGTGCCAGCCGGACAGCTGTCTCTGGGGCCAACGTCCTGACTTTC.

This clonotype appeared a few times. The CDR3 nucleotides are TGTGCCAGCAGTGGGGGACTACTGCCGGATACGCAGTATTTT. This sequence encodes CASSGGLLPDTQYF. This chain uses TRBV25-1 with TRBJ2-3; TRBD2 matches at 7 bases. Germline V gene sequence: CDR1 MGHDK, CDR2 SYGVNS. V shed 4 bases and J 6 bases; nucleotides not matched to a gene: 7. The CDR3 is 14 residues long.

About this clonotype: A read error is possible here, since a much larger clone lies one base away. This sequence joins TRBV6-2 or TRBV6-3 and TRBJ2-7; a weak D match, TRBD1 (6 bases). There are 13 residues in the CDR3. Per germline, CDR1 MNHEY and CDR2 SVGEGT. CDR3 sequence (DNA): TGTGCCAGCAGTTATCGGGACAACTACGAGCAGCACTTC. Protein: CASSYRDNYEQHF.

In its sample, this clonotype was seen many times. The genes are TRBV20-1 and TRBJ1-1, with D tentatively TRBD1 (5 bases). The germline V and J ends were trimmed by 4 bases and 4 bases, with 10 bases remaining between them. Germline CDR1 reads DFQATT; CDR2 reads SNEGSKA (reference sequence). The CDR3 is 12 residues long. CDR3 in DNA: TGCAGTGCTACAACAGGCTCCACTGAAGCTTTCTTT. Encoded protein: CSATTGSTEAFF.

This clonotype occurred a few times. The CDR3 DNA is TGCGCCAGCAGCCTAACCAGCCCACAGGGGTACACTGAAGCTTTCTTT. Translated: CASSLTSPQGYTEAFF. The V call is TRBV4-3, the J call TRBJ1-1; 7 bases agree with TRBD1. CDR3 size: 16 residues. The J segment lost 3 bases and the V segment lost 4 bases, leaving 11 bases of the junction unmatched. CDR1 is LGHNA and CDR2 is YSLEER in the germline V gene.

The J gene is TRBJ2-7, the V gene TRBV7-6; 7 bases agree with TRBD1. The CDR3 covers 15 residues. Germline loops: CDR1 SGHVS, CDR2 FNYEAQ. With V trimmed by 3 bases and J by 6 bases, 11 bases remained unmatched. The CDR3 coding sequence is TGTGCCAGCAGCTTCCAGGACAGGTTGGGCGCCGAGCAGTACTTC. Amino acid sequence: CASSFQDRLGAEQYF.

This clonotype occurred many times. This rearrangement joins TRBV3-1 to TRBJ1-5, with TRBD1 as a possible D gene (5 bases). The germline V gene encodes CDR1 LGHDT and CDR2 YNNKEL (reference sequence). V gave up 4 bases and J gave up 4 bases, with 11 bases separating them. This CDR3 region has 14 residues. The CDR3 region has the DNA TGTGCCAGCAGCCGAGGGACTGCTAATCAGCCCCAGCATTTT. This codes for CASSRGTANQPQHF. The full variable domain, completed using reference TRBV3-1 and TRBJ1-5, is DTAVSQTPKYLVTQMGNDKSIKCEQNLGHDTMYWYKQDSKKFLKIMFSYNNKELIINETVPNRFSPKSPDKAHLNLHINSLELGDSAVYFCASSRGTANQPQHFGDGTRLSIL.

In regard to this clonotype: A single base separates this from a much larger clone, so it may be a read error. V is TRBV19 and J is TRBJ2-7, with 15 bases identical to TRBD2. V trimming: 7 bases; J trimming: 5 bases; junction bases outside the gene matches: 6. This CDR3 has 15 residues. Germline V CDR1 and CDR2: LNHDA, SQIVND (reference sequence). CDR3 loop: CASIPGLAGGHEQYF. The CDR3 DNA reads TGTGCCAGTATTCCGGGACTAGCGGGAGGCCACGAGCAGTACTTC.

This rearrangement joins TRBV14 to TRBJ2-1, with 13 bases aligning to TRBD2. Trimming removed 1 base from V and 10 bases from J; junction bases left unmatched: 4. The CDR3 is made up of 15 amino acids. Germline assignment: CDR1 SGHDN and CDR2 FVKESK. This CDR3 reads CASSQGTSGGTEQFF. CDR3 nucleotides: TGTGCCAGCAGCCAAGGGACTAGCGGGGGCACCGAGCAGTTCTTC. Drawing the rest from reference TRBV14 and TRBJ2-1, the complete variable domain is EAGVTQFPSHSVIEKGQTVTLRCDPISGHDNLYWYRRVMGKEIKFLLHFVKESKQDESGMPNNRFLAERTGGTYSTLKVQPAELEDSGVYFCASSQGTSGGTEQFFGPGTRLTVL.

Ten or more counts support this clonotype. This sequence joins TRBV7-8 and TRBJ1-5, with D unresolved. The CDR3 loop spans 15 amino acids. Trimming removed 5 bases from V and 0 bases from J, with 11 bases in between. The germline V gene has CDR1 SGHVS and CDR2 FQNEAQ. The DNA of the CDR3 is TGTGCCAGCAGCCACGCGATGAATAGCAATCAGCCCCAGCATTTT. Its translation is CASSHAMNSNQPQHF.

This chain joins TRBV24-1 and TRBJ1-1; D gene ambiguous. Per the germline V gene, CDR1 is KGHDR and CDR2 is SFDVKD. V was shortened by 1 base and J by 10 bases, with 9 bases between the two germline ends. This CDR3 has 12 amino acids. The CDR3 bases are TGTGCCACCAGTGATTTCTCAGGTGGAGCTTTCTTT. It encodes CATSDFSGGAFF.

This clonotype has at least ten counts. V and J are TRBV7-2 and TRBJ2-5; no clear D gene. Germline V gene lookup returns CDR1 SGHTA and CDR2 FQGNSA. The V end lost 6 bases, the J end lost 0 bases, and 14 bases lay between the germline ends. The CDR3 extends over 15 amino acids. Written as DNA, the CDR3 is TGTGCCAGCAGGGAGTCTCCCCGGGACCAAGAGACCCAGTACTTC. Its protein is CASRESPRDQETQYF.

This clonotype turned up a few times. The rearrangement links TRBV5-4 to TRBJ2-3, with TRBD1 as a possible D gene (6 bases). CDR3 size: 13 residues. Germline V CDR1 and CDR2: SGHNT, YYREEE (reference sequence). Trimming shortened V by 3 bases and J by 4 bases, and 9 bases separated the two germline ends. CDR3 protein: CASSWGRADTQYF. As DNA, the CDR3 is TGTGCCAGCAGCTGGGGGCGGGCAGATACGCAGTATTTT.

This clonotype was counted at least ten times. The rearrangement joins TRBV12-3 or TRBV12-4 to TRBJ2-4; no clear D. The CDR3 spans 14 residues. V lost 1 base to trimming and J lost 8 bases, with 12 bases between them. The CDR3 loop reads CASSLVSPNDIQYF. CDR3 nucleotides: TGTGCCAGCAGTTTAGTTTCCCCAAACGACATTCAGTACTTC.

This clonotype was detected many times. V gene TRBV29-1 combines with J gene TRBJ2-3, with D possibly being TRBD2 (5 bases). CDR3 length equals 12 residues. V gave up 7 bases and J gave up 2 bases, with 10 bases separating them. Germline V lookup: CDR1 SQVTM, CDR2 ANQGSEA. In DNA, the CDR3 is TGCAGCGCACTAGGATCCACAGATACGCAGTATTTT. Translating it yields CSALGSTDTQYF.

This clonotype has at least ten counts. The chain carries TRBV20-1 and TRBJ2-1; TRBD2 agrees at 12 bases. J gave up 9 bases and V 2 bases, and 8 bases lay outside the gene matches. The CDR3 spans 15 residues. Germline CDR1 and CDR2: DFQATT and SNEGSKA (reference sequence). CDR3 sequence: CSARILAGGSVEQFF. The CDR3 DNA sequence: TGCAGTGCTAGAATACTAGCGGGAGGTAGTGTTGAGCAGTTCTTC.

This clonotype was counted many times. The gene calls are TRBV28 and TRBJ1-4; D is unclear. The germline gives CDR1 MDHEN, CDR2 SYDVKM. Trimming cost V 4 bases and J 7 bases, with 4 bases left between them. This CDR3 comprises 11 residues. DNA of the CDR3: TGTGCCAGCAGTTACGGTGAAAAACTGTTTTTT. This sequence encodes CASSYGEKLFF.

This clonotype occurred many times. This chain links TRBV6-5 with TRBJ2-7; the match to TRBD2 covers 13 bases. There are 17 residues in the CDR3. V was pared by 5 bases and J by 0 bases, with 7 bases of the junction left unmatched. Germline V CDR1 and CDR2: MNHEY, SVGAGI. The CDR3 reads CASSTKTSGRTSYEQYF. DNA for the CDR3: TGTGCCAGCAGTACTAAGACTAGCGGGAGGACCTCCTACGAGCAGTACTTC.

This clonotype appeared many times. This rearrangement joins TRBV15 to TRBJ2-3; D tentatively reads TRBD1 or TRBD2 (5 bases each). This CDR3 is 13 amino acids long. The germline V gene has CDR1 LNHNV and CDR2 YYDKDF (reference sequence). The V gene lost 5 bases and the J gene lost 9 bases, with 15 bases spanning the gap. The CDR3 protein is CATSVRRDLTQYF. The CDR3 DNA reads TGTGCCACCAGCGTACGTCGGGACCTAACGCAGTATTTT. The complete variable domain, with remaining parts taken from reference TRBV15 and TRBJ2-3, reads DAMVIQNPRYQVTQFGKPVTLSCSQTLNHNVMYWYQQKSSQAPKLLFHYYDKDFNNEADTPDNFQSRRPNTSFCFLDIRSPGLGDTAMYLCATSVRRDLTQYFGPGTRLTVL.

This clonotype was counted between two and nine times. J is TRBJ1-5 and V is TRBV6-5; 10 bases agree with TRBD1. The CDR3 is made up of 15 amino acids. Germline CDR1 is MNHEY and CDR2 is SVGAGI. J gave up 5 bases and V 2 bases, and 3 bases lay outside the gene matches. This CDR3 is CASSYDRGPHQPQHF. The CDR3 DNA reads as TGTGCCAGCAGTTACGACAGGGGGCCACATCAGCCCCAGCATTTT.

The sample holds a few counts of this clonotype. The DNA of the CDR3 is TGTGCCAGCAGCCAATTCTGGGGACAGGGCGTAGATACGCAGTATTTT. Translation gives CASSQFWGQGVDTQYF. V gene TRBV3-1 combines with J gene TRBJ2-3, with 9 nucleotides matching TRBD1. The germline V gene has CDR1 LGHDT and CDR2 YNNKEL (reference sequence). The CDR3 runs 16 residues. V gave up 2 bases and J gave up 5 bases; unmatched junction bases: 8.

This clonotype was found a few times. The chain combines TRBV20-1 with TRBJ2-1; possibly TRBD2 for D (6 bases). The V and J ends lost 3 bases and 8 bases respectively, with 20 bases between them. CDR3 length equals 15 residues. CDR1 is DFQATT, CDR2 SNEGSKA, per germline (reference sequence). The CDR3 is CSARGGTPRVYEQFF. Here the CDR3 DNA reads TGCAGTGCTAGGGGGGGTACACCCCGGGTCTATGAGCAGTTCTTC.

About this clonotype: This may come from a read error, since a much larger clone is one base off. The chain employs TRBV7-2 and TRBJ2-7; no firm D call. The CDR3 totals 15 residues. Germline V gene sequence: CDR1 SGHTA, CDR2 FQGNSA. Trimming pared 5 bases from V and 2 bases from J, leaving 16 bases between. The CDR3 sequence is CASSIRFDVTYEQYF. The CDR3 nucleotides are TGTGCCAGCAGCATTAGGTTTGACGTAACCTACGAGCAGTACTTC.

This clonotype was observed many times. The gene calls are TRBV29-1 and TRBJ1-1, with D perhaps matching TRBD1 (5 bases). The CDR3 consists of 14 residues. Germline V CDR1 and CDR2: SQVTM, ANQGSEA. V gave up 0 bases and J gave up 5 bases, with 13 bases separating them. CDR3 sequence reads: CSVEDEGVGTEAFF. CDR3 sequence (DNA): TGCAGCGTTGAAGATGAAGGGGTTGGGACTGAAGCTTTCTTT.

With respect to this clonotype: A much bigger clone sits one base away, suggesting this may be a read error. Written as DNA, the CDR3 is TGCAGCGTTCAACCCGGCAGAACTTCCTACGAGCAGTACTTC. Translating gives CSVQPGRTSYEQYF. V and J are TRBV29-1 and TRBJ2-7; D is unresolved. Germline values: CDR1 SQVTM, CDR2 ANQGSEA. The CDR3 is made up of 14 amino acids. Trimming took off 5 bases at V and 1 base at J, with 15 bases between the two ends.

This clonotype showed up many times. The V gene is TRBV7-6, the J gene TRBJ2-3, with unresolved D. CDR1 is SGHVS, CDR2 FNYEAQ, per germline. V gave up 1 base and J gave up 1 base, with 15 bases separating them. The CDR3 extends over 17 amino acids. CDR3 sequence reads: CASSLDGRTRGTDTQYF. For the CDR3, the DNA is TGTGCCAGCAGCTTAGATGGGCGGACCCGGGGCACAGATACGCAGTATTTT.